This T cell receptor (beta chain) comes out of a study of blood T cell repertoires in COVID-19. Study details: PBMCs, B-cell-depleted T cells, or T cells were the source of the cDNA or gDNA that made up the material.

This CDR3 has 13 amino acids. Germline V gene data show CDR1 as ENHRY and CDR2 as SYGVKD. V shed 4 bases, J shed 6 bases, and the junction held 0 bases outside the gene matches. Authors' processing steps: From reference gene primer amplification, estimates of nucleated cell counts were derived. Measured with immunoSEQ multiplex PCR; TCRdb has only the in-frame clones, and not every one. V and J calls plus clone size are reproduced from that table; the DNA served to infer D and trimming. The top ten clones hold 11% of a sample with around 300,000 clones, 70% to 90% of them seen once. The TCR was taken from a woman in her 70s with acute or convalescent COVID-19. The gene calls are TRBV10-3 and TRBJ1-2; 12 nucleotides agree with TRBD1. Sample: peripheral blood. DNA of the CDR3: TGTGCCATCAGTGGGGACAGGGGGCATGGCTACACCTTC. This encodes CAISGDRGHGYTF.